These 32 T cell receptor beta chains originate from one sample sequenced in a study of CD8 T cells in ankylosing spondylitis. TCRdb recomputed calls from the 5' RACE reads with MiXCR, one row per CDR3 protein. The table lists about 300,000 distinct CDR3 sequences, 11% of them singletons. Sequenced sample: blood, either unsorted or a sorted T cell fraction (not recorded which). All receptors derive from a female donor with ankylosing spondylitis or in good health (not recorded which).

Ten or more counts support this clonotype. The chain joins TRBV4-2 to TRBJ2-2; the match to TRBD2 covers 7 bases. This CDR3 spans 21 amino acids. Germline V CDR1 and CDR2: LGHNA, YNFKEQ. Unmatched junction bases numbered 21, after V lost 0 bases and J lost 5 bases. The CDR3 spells CASSQDPLGYSGYRGTGELFF. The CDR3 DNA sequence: TGTGCCAGCAGCCAAGATCCCCTGGGATATAGCGGGTATCGAGGGACCGGGGAGCTGTTTTTT.

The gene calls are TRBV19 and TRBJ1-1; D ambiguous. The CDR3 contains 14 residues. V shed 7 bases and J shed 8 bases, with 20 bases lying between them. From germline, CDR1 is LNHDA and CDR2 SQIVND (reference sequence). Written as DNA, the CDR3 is TGTGCCAGTACCACACCCCCGCCGTCTCCGGAAGCTTTCTTT. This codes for CASTTPPPSPEAFF.

CDR3 sequence reads: CSARGVQRELRASYEQYF. The DNA for the CDR3 is TGCAGTGCTAGAGGGGTCCAAAGGGAGTTAAGGGCCTCCTACGAGCAGTACTTC. The chain uses TRBV20-1 and TRBJ2-7, with D perhaps TRBD2 (5 bases). Trimming left V 1 base short and J 0 bases short, with 22 bases between. The V gene's germline CDR1 is DFQATT and CDR2 SNEGSKA (reference sequence). The CDR3 contains 18 residues.

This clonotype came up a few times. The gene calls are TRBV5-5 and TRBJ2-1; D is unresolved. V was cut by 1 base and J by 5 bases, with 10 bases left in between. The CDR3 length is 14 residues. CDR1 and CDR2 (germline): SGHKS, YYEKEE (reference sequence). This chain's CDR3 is CASSLNLGNNEQFF. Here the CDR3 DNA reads TGTGCCAGCAGCTTGAATTTGGGGAACAATGAGCAGTTCTTC.

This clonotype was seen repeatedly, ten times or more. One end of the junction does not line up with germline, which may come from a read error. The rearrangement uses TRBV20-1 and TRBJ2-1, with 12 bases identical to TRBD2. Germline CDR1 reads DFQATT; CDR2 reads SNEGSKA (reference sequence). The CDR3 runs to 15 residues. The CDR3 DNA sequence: TGCAGTGCTATCAATCTCCTCGCTAGCGGGGGGGTAAAGATCTTC. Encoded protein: CSAINLLASGGVKIF.

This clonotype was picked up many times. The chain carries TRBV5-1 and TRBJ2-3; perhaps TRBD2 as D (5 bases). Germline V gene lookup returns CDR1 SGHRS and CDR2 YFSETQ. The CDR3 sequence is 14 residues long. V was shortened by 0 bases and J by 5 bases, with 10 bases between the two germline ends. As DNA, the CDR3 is TGCGCCAGCAGCTTGGTGGGAGCGGTAGATACGCAGTATTTT. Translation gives CASSLVGAVDTQYF.

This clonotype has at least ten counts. Written as DNA, the CDR3 is TGTGCCAGCAGCCCCAGACAGGCTGACTCCTACGAGCAGTACTTC. It specifies CASSPRQADSYEQYF. The chain combines TRBV7-8 with TRBJ2-7; TRBD1 might be the D (6 bases). V was cut by 5 bases and J by 0 bases, with 14 bases left in between. The CDR3 contains 15 residues. Germline V gene lookup returns CDR1 SGHVS and CDR2 FQNEAQ.

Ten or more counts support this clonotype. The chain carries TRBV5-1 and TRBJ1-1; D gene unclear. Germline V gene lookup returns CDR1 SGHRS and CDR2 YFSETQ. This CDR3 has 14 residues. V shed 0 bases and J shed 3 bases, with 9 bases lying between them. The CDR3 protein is CASSLGTEHTEAFF. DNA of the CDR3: TGCGCCAGCAGCTTGGGAACGGAACACACTGAAGCTTTCTTT.

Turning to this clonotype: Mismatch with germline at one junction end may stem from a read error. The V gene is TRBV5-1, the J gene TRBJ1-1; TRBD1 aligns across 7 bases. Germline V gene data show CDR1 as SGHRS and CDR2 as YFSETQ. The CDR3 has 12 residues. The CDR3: CVSSLGQGEAFF. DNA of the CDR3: TGCGTCAGCAGCTTGGGGCAGGGGGAGGCTTTCTTT.

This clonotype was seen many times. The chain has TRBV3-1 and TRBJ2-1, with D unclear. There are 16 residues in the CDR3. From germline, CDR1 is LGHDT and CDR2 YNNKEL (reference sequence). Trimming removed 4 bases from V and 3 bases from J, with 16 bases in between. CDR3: CASSPLIRTGYNEQFF. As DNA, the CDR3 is TGTGCCAGCAGCCCATTGATCCGGACCGGCTACAATGAGCAGTTCTTC.

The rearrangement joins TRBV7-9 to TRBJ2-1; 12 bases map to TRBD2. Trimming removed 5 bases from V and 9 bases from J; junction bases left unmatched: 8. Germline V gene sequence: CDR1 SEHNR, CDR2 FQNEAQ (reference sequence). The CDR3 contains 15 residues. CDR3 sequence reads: CASSALAGGWPEQFF. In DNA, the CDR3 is TGTGCCAGCAGCGCACTAGCGGGAGGCTGGCCTGAGCAGTTCTTC.

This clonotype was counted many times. The CDR3 DNA follows: TGTGCCAGCAGCGTAGCAAGGGGCTCCGAGACCCAGTACTTC. Its protein product is CASSVARGSETQYF. The V call is TRBV9, the J call TRBJ2-5; D possibly corresponds to TRBD1 (5 bases). The germline CDR1 and CDR2 sequences are SGDLS and YYNGEE. Between the trimmed V and J ends, which lost 0 bases and 5 bases, there was a span of 11 bases. The CDR3 sequence is 14 residues long.

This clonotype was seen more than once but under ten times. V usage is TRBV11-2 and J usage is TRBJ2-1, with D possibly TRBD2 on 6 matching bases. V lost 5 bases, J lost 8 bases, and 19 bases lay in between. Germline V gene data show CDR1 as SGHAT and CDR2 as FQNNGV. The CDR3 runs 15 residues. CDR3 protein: CASSGGSTGSHEQFF. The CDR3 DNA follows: TGTGCCAGCAGCGGAGGGTCCACAGGTAGTCATGAGCAGTTCTTC.

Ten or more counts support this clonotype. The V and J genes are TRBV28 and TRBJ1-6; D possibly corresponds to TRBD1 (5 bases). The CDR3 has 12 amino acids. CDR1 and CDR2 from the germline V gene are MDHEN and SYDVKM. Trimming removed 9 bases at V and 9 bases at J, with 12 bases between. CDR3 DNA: TGTGCCAGTTGGACACCTACTTCACCCCTCCACTTT. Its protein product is CASWTPTSPLHF.

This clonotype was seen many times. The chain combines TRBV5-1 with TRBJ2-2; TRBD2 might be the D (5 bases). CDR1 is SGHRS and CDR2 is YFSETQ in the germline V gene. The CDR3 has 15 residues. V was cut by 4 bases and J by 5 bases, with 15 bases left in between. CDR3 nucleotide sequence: TGCGCCAGCAGCGTCGAACGACGGGGAACCGGGGAGCTGTTTTTT. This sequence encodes CASSVERRGTGELFF.

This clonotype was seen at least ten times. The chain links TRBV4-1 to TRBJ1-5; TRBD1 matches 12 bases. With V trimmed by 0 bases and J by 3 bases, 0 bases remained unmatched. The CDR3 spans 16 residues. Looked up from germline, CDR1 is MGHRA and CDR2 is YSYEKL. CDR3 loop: CASSQEGQGANQPQHF. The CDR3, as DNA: TGCGCCAGCAGCCAAGAGGGACAGGGGGCCAATCAGCCCCAGCATTTT.

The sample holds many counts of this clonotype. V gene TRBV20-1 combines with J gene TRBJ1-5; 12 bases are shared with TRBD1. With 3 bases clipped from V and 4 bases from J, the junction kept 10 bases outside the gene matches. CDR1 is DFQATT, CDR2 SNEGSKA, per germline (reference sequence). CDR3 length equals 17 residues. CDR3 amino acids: CSASATWDRGLNQPQHF. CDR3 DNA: TGCAGTGCTAGCGCAACCTGGGACAGGGGGCTGAATCAGCCCCAGCATTTT.

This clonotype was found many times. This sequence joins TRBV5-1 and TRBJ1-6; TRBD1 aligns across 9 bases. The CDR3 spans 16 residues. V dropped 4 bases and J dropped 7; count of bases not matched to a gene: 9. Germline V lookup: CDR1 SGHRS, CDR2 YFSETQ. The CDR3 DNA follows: TGCGCCAGCAGCCAGCACCGGGACAGGGTCAATTCACCCCTCCACTTT. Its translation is CASSQHRDRVNSPLHF.

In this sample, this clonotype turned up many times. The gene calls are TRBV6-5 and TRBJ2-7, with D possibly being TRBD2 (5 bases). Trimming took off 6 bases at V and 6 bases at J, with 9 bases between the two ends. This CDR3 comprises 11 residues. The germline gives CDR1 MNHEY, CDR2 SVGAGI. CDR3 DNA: TGTGCCAGCAGATCGGAGGCCGAGCAGTACTTC. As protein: CASRSEAEQYF.

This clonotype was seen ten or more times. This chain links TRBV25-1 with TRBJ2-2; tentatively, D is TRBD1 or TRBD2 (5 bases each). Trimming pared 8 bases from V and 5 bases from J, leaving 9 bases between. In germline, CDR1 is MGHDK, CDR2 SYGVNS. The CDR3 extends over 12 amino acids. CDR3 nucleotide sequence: TGTGCCAGCGACGAGGGGACCGGGGAGCTGTTTTTT. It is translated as CASDEGTGELFF.

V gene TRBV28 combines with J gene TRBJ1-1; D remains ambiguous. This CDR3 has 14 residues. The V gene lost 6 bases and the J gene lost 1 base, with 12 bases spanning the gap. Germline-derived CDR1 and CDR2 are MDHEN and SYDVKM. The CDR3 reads CASSSLRQNTEAFF. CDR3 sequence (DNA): TGTGCCAGCAGCTCCCTGCGGCAGAACACTGAAGCTTTCTTT.

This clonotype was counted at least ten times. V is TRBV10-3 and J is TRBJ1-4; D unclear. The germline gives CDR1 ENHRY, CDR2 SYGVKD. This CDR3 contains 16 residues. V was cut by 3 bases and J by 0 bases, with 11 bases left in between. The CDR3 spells CAISDGKDATNEKLFF. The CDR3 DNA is TGTGCCATCAGTGATGGAAAAGATGCAACTAATGAAAAACTGTTTTTT.

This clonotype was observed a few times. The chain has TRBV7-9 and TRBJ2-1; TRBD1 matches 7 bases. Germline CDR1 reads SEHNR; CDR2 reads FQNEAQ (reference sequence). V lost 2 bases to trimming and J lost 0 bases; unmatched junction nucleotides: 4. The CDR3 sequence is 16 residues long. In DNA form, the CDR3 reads TGTGCCAGCAGCTTAAAGGGGGCCGCCTCCTACAATGAGCAGTTCTTC. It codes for CASSLKGAASYNEQFF.

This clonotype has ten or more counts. The CDR3 DNA reads TGTGCCAGCAGTTACGCGGGGGCCACAGATACGCAGTATTTT. Its translation is CASSYAGATDTQYF. The chain combines TRBV6-5 with TRBJ2-3; tentative D call: TRBD2 (7 bases). The germline gives CDR1 MNHEY, CDR2 SVGAGI. V lost 2 bases and J lost 2, with 8 bases in between. The length of the CDR3 is 14 residues.

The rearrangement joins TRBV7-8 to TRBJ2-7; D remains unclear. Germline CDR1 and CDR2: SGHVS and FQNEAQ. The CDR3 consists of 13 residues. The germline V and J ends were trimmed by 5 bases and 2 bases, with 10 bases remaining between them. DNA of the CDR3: TGTGCCAGCAGCCCCCAGGTCCCCTACGAGCAGTACTTC. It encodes CASSPQVPYEQYF.

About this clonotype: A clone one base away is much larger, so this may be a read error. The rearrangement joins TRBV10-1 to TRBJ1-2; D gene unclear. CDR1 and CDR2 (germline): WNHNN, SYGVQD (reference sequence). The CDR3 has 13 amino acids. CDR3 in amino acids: CASSGGANCGYTF. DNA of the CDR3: TGCGCCAGCAGCGGCGGAGCTAACTGTGGCTACACCTTC.

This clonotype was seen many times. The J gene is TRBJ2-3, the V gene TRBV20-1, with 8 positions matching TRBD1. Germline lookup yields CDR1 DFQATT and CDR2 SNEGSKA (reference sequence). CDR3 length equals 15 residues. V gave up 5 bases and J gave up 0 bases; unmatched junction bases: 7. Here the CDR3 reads CSAQGAHPSTDTQYF. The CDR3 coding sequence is TGCAGTGCTCAGGGGGCCCATCCTAGCACAGATACGCAGTATTTT.

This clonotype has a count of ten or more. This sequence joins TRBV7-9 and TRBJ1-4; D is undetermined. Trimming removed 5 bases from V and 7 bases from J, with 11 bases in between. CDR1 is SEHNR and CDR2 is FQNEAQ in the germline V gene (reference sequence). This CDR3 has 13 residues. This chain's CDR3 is CASSRVGGEKLFF. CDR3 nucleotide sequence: TGTGCCAGCAGCAGGGTGGGCGGTGAAAAACTGTTTTTT.

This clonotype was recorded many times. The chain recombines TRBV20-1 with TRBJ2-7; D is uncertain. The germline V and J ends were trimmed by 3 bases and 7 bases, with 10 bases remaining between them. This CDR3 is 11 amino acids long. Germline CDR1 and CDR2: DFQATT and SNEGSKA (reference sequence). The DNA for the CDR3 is TGCAGTGCTAGGGCCGCCCTTGAGCAGTACTTC. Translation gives CSARAALEQYF.

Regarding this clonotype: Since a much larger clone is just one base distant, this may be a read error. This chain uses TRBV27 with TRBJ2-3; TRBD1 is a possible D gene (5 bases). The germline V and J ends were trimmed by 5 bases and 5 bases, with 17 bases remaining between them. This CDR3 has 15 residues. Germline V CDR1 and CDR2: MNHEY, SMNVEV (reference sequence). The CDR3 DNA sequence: TGTGCCAGCAGTAGCTTGGGGCGCTCCAAAGATACGCAGTATTTT. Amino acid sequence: CASSSLGRSKDTQYF.

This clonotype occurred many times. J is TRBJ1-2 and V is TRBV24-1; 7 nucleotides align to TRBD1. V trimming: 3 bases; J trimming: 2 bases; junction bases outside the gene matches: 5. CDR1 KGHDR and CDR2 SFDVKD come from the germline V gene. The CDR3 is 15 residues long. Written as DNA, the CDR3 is TGTGCCACCAGTGATGACAGGGAGAAGAACTATGGCTACACCTTC. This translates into CATSDDREKNYGYTF.

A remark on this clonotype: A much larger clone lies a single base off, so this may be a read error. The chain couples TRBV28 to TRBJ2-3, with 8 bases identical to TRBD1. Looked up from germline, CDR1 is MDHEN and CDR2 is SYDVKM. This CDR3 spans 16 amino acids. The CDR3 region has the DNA TGTGCCAGCACACCTTTACCGGGACAGGCCACAGAGACGCAGTATTTT. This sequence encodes CASTPLPGQATETQYF.